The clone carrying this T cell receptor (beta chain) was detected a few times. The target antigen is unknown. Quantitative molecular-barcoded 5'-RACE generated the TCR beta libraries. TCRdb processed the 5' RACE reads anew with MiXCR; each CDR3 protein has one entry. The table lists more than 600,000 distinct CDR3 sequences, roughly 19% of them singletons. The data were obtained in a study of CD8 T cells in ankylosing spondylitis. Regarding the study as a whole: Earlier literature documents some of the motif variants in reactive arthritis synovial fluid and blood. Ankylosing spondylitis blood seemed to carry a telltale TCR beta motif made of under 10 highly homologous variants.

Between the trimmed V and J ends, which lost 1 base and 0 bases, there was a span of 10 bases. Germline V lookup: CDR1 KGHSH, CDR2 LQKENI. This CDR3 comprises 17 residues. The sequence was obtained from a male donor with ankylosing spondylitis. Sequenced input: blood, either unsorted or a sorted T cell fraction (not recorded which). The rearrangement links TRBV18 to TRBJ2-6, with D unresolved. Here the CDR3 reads CASSPRSGDSGANVLTF. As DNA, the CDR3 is TGTGCCAGCTCACCACGGAGTGGGGACTCTGGGGCCAACGTCCTGACTTTC.